A single sample is the source of the 8 T cell receptor beta chains below, sequenced in a study of blood T cells in healthy people across ages. Primed by a sample-barcoded 5' primer and a J-beta primer mix, a second PCR proceeded for about 6 to 12 cycles. TCRdb called the 5' RACE reads again in MiXCR, with one record for every CDR3 protein. Among some 1,800,000 distinct CDR3 sequences, roughly 43% were seen once, and the ten largest hold under 25%. What was sequenced was blood. The receptors were gathered from a human donor in good health.

The chain employs TRBV20-1 and TRBJ2-4; no clear D gene. The J call may be mistaken, given a closer DNA end match to TRBJ2-7. Germline V gene lookup returns CDR1 DFQATT and CDR2 SNEGSKA (reference sequence). This CDR3 contains 12 residues. The CDR3 sequence: CSAQTDGYEQYF. In DNA form, the CDR3 reads TGCAGTGCTCAAACCGACGGTTACGAGCAGTACTTC.

J is TRBJ2-1 and V is TRBV4-2, with a weak D call TRBD2 (6 bases). CDR1 LGHNA and CDR2 YNFKEQ come from the germline V gene. CDR3 length equals 16 residues. V shed 0 bases and J shed 8 bases, with 17 bases lying between them. CDR3 region: CASSQERQDYYDEQFF. The CDR3 DNA reads TGTGCCAGCAGCCAAGAGCGGCAGGACTATTACGATGAGCAGTTCTTC.

A few counts support this clonotype. The chain couples TRBV15 to TRBJ2-5; D call uncertain. The CDR3 is 13 residues long. Trimming took off 7 bases at V and 5 bases at J, with 14 bases between the two ends. Germline CDR1 and CDR2: LNHNV and YYDKDF (reference sequence). The CDR3 DNA sequence: TGTGCCACCACGCTGGATCCCGGGGAGACCCAGTACTTC. It yields the protein CATTLDPGETQYF.

This clonotype was found a few times. The rearrangement joins TRBV5-1 to TRBJ2-3; TRBD1 is a possible D gene (5 bases). This CDR3 comprises 14 residues. Per germline, CDR1 SGHRS and CDR2 YFSETQ. V lost 2 bases, J lost 4 bases, and 11 bases lay in between. The CDR3 DNA reads TGCGCCAGCAGCTTTAGACAGACACCAGATACGCAGTATTTT. It specifies CASSFRQTPDTQYF.

The chain couples TRBV12-3 or TRBV12-4 to TRBJ1-2, with D hard to call. CDR3 length: 16 residues. Trimming removed 9 bases from V and 4 bases from J, with 24 bases in between. The CDR3 DNA is TGTGCCAGTATCGCCCCCCCACAACCGTCTGCCTATGGCTACACCTTC. Translation gives CASIAPPQPSAYGYTF.

J is TRBJ1-2 and V is TRBV7-9, with TRBD1 matching 8 bases. After removal of 11 bases from V and 4 bases from J, the junction contained 9 bases not matched to a gene. CDR1 SEHNR and CDR2 FQNEAQ come from the germline V gene (reference sequence). The CDR3 spans 13 residues. The CDR3 reads CAGDRGFIYGYTF. Here the CDR3 DNA reads TGTGCCGGTGACAGGGGTTTTATCTATGGCTACACCTTC.

This clonotype was detected only a few times. This chain uses TRBV5-4 with TRBJ2-7; TRBD2 agrees at 8 bases. CDR1 is SGHNT and CDR2 is YYREEE in the germline V gene (reference sequence). The CDR3 consists of 15 residues. Losses at the gene ends were 4 bases for V and 2 bases for J; bases not matched to a gene: 8. In nucleotides, the CDR3 is TGTGCCAGCAGCCCGGGCGGGGGGCGAGCCTACGAGCAGTACTTC. Protein product: CASSPGGGRAYEQYF.

The rearrangement joins TRBV6-5 to TRBJ1-5; D might be TRBD1 (5 bases). The germline CDR1 and CDR2 sequences are MNHEY and SVGAGI. CDR3 length: 16 residues. V was pared by 5 bases and J by 2 bases, with 16 bases between. The CDR3 DNA reads TGTGCCAGCAGTCGTGGAAGGGTAGGGGGCAATCAGCCCCAGCATTTT. Translating gives CASSRGRVGGNQPQHF.